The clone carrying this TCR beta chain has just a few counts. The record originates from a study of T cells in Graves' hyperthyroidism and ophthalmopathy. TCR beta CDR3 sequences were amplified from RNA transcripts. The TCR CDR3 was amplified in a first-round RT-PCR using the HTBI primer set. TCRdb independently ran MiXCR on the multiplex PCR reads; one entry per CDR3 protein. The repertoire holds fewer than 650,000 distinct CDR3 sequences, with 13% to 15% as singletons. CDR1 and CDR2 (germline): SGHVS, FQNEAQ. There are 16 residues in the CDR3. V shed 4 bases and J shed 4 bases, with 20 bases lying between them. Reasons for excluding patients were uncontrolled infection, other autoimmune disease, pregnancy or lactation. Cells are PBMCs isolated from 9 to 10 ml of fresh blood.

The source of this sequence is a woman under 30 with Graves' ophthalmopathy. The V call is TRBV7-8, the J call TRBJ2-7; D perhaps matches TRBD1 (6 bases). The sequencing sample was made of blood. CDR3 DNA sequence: TGTGCCAGCAGCTCAGCACCTTTGGGGGCAGGTTACGAGCAGTACTTC. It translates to CASSSAPLGAGYEQYF.